This record looks at one TCR beta chain sequence and its context. Its target antigen remains unknown. The sample holds no much larger clone one base away, and base qualities are not on file. These data come from a study of shared clonotypes between healthy human individuals (dated by TCRdb to 2020 to 2022). As for the study more broadly: The cohort comprised a couple of women and a few men aged 18 to 49 years. For each donor, CD4 naive and CD4 memory were each run on three plates, CD8 naive on two plates, and CD8 memory on one plate. Between about 0.85 and 9.5 billion PBMCs per donor were obtained by leukapheresis. To increase sequencing depth and limit assay-specific biases, different laboratories used diverse techniques to prepare libraries and sequence TCR repertoires. The study deeply sequenced blood TCR repertoires of about 5 healthy adults to estimate repertoire size and the extent of clonotype sharing between individuals. Study-wide findings and limitations: Pairwise subsampling led to the expectation that sequencing depth would affect the degree of clonotype sharing among donors. Compared with non-shared clonotypes, clonotypes shared by all four sorted-subset donors had higher generation probabilities. Incomplete sequencing was indicated by rarefaction of sorted-subset datasets, despite the large sequencing depth. Sampling was restricted to blood, and TCR repertoires in tissue are likely to differ from TCR repertoires in blood. Across a handful of donors, about 5% of naive CD4, roughly 3.5% of naive CD8, around 2.5% of memory CD4, and under 0.45% of memory CD8 clonotypes were shared. Because the study included only a small number of donors, the genetic and exposure-history diversity represented was limited. Naive subsets generally had larger estimated clonotype richness than memory subsets did.

The donors were healthy, HIV-negative adults who had no recently reported acute infections or vaccinations. All donors were Caucasian adults living in Nashville, Tennessee, USA. CD4+ T cells were enriched by magnetic negative selection; naive cells were then positively selected on CD45RA, and the negative fraction formed the memory subset. Blood was obtained by leukapheresis, after which PBMCs were separated by Ficoll-Histopaque density gradient centrifugation and cryopreserved in liquid nitrogen vapor phase. Purity and quantity of every magnetically sorted T cell population were checked by analytical flow cytometry. Genomic DNA was isolated from each sorted fraction and quantified by UV absorbance on a Nanodrop 2000c. TCR CDR3 regions were amplified from genomic DNA by multiplex PCR using the deep immunoSEQ assay. Extracted genomic DNA from each cell subset was spread evenly across all wells of several immunoSEQ 96-well plates, with each plate serving as a replicate. For sorted subsets, each replicate PCR was loaded with 200 ng genomic DNA, equivalent to 32,000 or so T cell genomes. Purified libraries were quantified with a Qubit 3.0 fluorometer, sized on a Bioanalyzer 2100, and re-quantified with the KAPA Library Quantification kit. A separate single-read 150-cycle Illumina NextSeq 550 flow cell was used to sequence each immunoSEQ 96-well plate. For the original study's pipeline: Because the immunoSEQ output held only junctional sequences and lacked quality scores, the filtering could not match the filtering applied to full-length reads. To assign V/J genes and CDR3, sequences were annotated using PyIR, a Python wrapper for IgBLAST v1.9, with IMGT germline references. Any read was removed if the V/J assignment was weak (E-value above 1e-6), the CDR3 was missing, or the read contained stop codons, out-of-frame junctions, or ambiguous translated residues. V3J clonotypes were defined as sequences sharing the same inferred V gene, J gene, and CDR3 amino acid sequence. The percentage overlap between two repertoires was calculated by dividing the number of shared unique clonotypes by the size of the smaller repertoire. Repertoire richness was assessed with RTK rarefaction, the Chao1 estimator, and Recon v2.1 estimates of unobserved clonotypes. For all TCRbeta clonotypes obtained by the gDNA method from several donors, generation probabilities were computed with OLGA. This immuneACCESS table, as held by TCRdb, lists in-frame sequences with V and J called but not all clones. Of the missing ones, under half trace to an unresolved V gene in checked studies; the others have no known cause. V and J calls and clone size come straight from that table; D and trimming were deduced from the DNA. For this sample there are 2 million to 2.5 million clones; around 95% appear just once. Less than 0.15% of the sample is in the top ten clones.

The V end loses 8 bases and the J end loses 5 bases, and a stretch of 9 bases separates them. From the germline V gene, CDR1 is MNHEY and CDR2 is SVGAGI. From its cysteine to its phenylalanine, the CDR3 spans 12 amino acids. Of the read, only the CDR3 DNA is kept; its 36 bases are in frame from base 1. The V and J segments used are TRBV6-5 and TRBJ2-2; no confident D gene assignment can be made. Sample: naive CD4+ T cells sorted from blood. The sample's cell subset or site label, in plain terms: CD45RA+ positively selected. The receptor was derived from a man between 18 and 35 years old in good health. The nucleotides read TGTGCCAGCGGACGGACGACCGGGGAGCTGTTTTTT. Its amino acids are CASGRTTGELFF.